The 27 T cell receptor beta chains listed next were all sequenced from one sample in a study of cytomegalovirus exposure and HLA in healthy donors. Primers for the PCR totalled 60 Vbeta and 13 Jbeta. The protocol was immunoSEQ multiplex PCR, while the TCRdb copy is restricted to in-frame clones and leaves out a portion. The sample gives 200,000 to 300,000 clones, roughly 86% of which show up once; roughly 2% is in the top ten. The sequenced sample was PBMCs. The receptors here all came from a middle-aged woman in good health and CMV-seropositive.

The chain combines TRBV9 with TRBJ2-2, with TRBD2 matching over 11 bases. CDR1 is SGDLS, CDR2 YYNGEE, per germline. CDR3 length: 16 amino acids. V shed 3 bases, J shed 3 bases, and the junction held 4 bases outside the gene matches. In DNA form, the CDR3 reads TGTGCCAGCAGCGCGGGACTAGCGGACTACACCGGGGAGCTGTTTTTT. This sequence encodes CASSAGLADYTGELFF.

V gene TRBV18 combines with J gene TRBJ1-1; D ambiguous. Germline V CDR1 and CDR2: KGHSH, LQKENI. The V and J ends lost 3 bases and 1 base respectively, with 3 bases between them. The CDR3 has 12 residues. The CDR3 region has the DNA TGTGCCAGCTCACCCCAGAACACTGAAGCTTTCTTT. Translating it yields CASSPQNTEAFF.

The chain recombines TRBV4-2 with TRBJ2-2, with 7 bases aligning to TRBD2. Germline lookup yields CDR1 LGHNA and CDR2 YNFKEQ. There are 17 residues in the CDR3. The junction had 7 bases not matched to a gene; V was cut back by 1 base and J by 2 bases. CDR3 bases: TGTGCCAGCAGCCAAGCCAGGAGCGGGATAAACACCGGGGAGCTGTTTTTT. Its translation: CASSQARSGINTGELFF.

This sequence joins TRBV10-3 and TRBJ2-1; D is unresolved. Germline V lookup: CDR1 ENHRY, CDR2 SYGVKD. With 7 bases removed from V and 7 bases from J, the gap between germline ends came to 17 bases. The CDR3 loop spans 14 amino acids. The CDR3 DNA is TGTGCCATCACCGAGACCCCGGAGAGGAATGAGCAGTTCTTC. This codes for CAITETPERNEQFF.

The CDR3 protein is CASSAGLAGDAYEQYF. For the CDR3, the DNA is TGTGCCAGCAGTGCCGGACTAGCGGGGGACGCCTACGAGCAGTACTTC. The genes are TRBV6-1 and TRBJ2-7; 13 bases are shared with TRBD2. Germline assignment: CDR1 MNHNS and CDR2 SASEGT. V shed 4 bases, J shed 2 bases, and the junction held 5 bases outside the gene matches. The CDR3 has 16 residues.

The chain couples TRBV28 to TRBJ1-6; 7 positions match TRBD1. Germline trimming cut 5 bases from V and 7 bases from J; bases unmatched to any gene: 8. There are 15 residues in the CDR3. CDR1 and CDR2 (germline): MDHEN, SYDVKM. The CDR3 sequence: CASSAALRGNSPLHF. CDR3 nucleotides: TGTGCCAGCAGTGCGGCCCTCAGGGGGAATTCACCCCTCCACTTT.

Only one count was recorded for this clone. The chain couples TRBV2 to TRBJ1-1; 7 nucleotides align to TRBD1. Trimming took 7 bases from V and 4 from J; bases not matched to a gene: 9. Germline loops: CDR1 SNHLY, CDR2 FYNNEI. This CDR3 spans 14 amino acids. This CDR3 is CASTEQGSATEAFF. Written as DNA, the CDR3 is TGTGCCAGCACCGAACAGGGGTCTGCCACTGAAGCTTTCTTT.

The chain carries TRBV5-1 and TRBJ2-1; 8 bases align to TRBD1. The CDR3 is 17 residues long. Germline assignment: CDR1 SGHRS and CDR2 YFSETQ. With V trimmed by 1 base and J by 6 bases, 12 bases remained unmatched. The CDR3 nucleotides are TGCGCCAGCAGCTTGTATCCCCTTGGACAGGGTGTCAATGAGCAGTTCTTC. As protein: CASSLYPLGQGVNEQFF. Filled out from reference TRBV5-1 and TRBJ2-1, the complete variable domain reads KAGVTQTPRYLIKTRGQQVTLSCSPISGHRSVSWYQQTPGQGLQFLFEYFSETQRNKGNFPGRFSGRQFSNSRSEMNVSTLELGDSALYLCASSLYPLGQGVNEQFFGPGTRLTVL.

The chain employs TRBV9 and TRBJ2-5; 8 bases agree with TRBD2. CDR1 SGDLS and CDR2 YYNGEE come from the germline V gene. The ends lost 4 bases at V and 2 bases at J; junction bases unmatched: 7. The CDR3 is made up of 15 amino acids. The DNA for the CDR3 is TGTGCCAGCAGCCGCTCGGGAGGGATACAAGAGACCCAGTACTTC. Translation: CASSRSGGIQETQYF.

The gene calls are TRBV11-1 and TRBJ1-2; 7 bases are shared with TRBD1. Trimming removed 5 bases from V and 2 bases from J; junction bases left unmatched: 8. CDR3 size: 15 residues. From germline, CDR1 is SGHAT and CDR2 FQDESV (reference sequence). The CDR3 is CASSNRQGQNYGYTF. As DNA, the CDR3 is TGTGCCAGCAGCAACCGACAGGGACAAAACTATGGCTACACCTTC.

The chain joins TRBV25-1 to TRBJ1-1, with D possibly being TRBD1 (5 bases). Germline CDR1 reads MGHDK; CDR2 reads SYGVNS. CDR3 length equals 14 residues. Trimming stripped 4 bases from V and 5 bases from J, with 14 bases between. The CDR3 DNA is TGTGCCAGCAGTGGCGGGGGGTCGGGAACTGAAGCTTTCTTT. This translates into CASSGGGSGTEAFF.

The CDR3 region has the DNA TGTGCCAGCAGTGACCAGGGGGTCCACGGCACTGAAGCTTTCTTT. This sequence encodes CASSDQGVHGTEAFF. This chain uses TRBV2 with TRBJ1-1; 7 bases align to TRBD1. J was trimmed by 4 bases and V by 3 bases; bases with no gene match: 8. Germline V gene data show CDR1 as SNHLY and CDR2 as FYNNEI. There are 15 residues in the CDR3.

The rearrangement links TRBV30 to TRBJ2-3, with 7 bases that match TRBD2. The CDR3 has 16 residues. J was trimmed by 4 bases and V by 0 bases; bases with no gene match: 10. Looked up from germline, CDR1 is GTSNPN and CDR2 is SVGIG (reference sequence). In DNA form, the CDR3 reads TGTGCCTGGAGTGTACGTCTAGCGGTGGTCCCAGATACGCAGTATTTT. Its translation: CAWSVRLAVVPDTQYF.

This clone was counted between two and nine times. This chain uses TRBV9 with TRBJ2-2; D is unresolved. V gave up 3 bases and J gave up 2 bases, with 20 bases separating them. The CDR3 spans 18 residues. CDR1 is SGDLS and CDR2 is YYNGEE in the germline V gene. CDR3 coding DNA: TGTGCCAGCAGCGCCCCTACCTCTAACCTTCTTAACACCGGGGAGCTGTTTTTT. Protein sequence: CASSAPTSNLLNTGELFF.

The genes are TRBV5-1 and TRBJ2-7; the match to TRBD2 covers 8 bases. CDR3 size: 14 residues. V gave up 4 bases and J gave up 5 bases; unmatched junction bases: 8. Germline V CDR1 and CDR2: SGHRS, YFSETQ. The CDR3 reads CASSRGGDPHEQYF. CDR3 in DNA: TGCGCCAGCAGCCGGGGGGGTGATCCCCACGAGCAGTACTTC.

The CDR3 nucleotides read TGTGCCACCACCGAACAGCGGATAGACACAGATACGCAGTATTTT. This codes for CATTEQRIDTDTQYF. This chain connects TRBV6-6 to TRBJ2-3; possible D gene TRBD2, 5 bases. Between the trimmed V and J ends, which lost 10 bases and 2 bases, there was a span of 19 bases. This CDR3 has 15 amino acids. The germline gives CDR1 MNHNY, CDR2 SVGAGI (reference sequence).

For the CDR3, the DNA is TGTGCCAGCAGCTTAAAGCCAGGCATTCACACTGAAGCTTTCTTT. Its protein product is CASSLKPGIHTEAFF. The gene calls are TRBV13 and TRBJ1-1; D remains ambiguous. Trimming shortened V by 2 bases and J by 3 bases, and 13 bases separated the two germline ends. Germline V gives CDR1 PRHDT, CDR2 FYEKMQ (reference sequence). The CDR3 is 15 residues long.

CDR3: CASSLMTSGRADEQFF. CDR3 DNA: TGTGCCAGTAGCCTTATGACTAGCGGGAGGGCTGATGAGCAGTTCTTC. This rearrangement joins TRBV19 to TRBJ2-1, with 14 bases that match TRBD2. The J segment lost 8 bases and the V segment lost 6 bases, leaving 9 bases of the junction unmatched. CDR3 length: 16 amino acids. Germline V gives CDR1 LNHDA, CDR2 SQIVND (reference sequence).

This chain connects TRBV6-1 to TRBJ1-2; D unresolved. Looked up from germline, CDR1 is MNHNS and CDR2 is SASEGT. The CDR3 consists of 15 residues. Trimming removed 6 bases at V and 0 bases at J, with 14 bases between. CDR3 coding DNA: TGTGCCAGCAGGGGTCAGGTCAGATCTAACTATGGCTACACCTTC. Protein sequence: CASRGQVRSNYGYTF.

The CDR3 is CASSAGQGLNQPQHF. The CDR3 nucleotides read TGTGCCAGTAGTGCCGGACAGGGCCTTAATCAGCCCCAGCATTTT. The rearrangement joins TRBV19 to TRBJ1-5, with 8 bases that match TRBD1. In germline, CDR1 is LNHDA, CDR2 SQIVND (reference sequence). This CDR3 contains 15 residues. Trimming at V came to 5 bases and at J to 4 bases, leaving 7 bases not matched to a gene.

This rearrangement joins TRBV7-2 to TRBJ2-7; no definite D call. Germline CDR1 reads SGHTA; CDR2 reads FQGNSA. This CDR3 region has 14 residues. V lost 7 bases and J lost 0, with 13 bases in between. CDR3 protein: CASTPSWSSYEQYF. As DNA, the CDR3 is TGTGCCAGCACCCCCTCGTGGAGCTCCTACGAGCAGTACTTC.

The J gene is TRBJ2-2, the V gene TRBV9, with no clear D. CDR3 size: 13 residues. Germline V gene sequence: CDR1 SGDLS, CDR2 YYNGEE. The germline V and J ends were trimmed by 0 bases and 3 bases, with 3 bases remaining between them. CDR3 DNA: TGTGCCAGCAGCGTAGCATACACCGGGGAGCTGTTTTTT. Translating gives CASSVAYTGELFF.

This clone has a handful of counts. The rearrangement links TRBV30 to TRBJ2-7, with D possibly TRBD1 on 6 matching bases. This CDR3 comprises 13 residues. Germline-derived CDR1 and CDR2 are GTSNPN and SVGIG (reference sequence). Trimming pared 5 bases from V and 3 bases from J, leaving 14 bases between. The CDR3 sequence: CAWAPDRNYEQYF. CDR3 in DNA: TGTGCCTGGGCTCCAGACAGGAACTACGAGCAGTACTTC.

The chain couples TRBV19 to TRBJ1-1; possible D gene TRBD1, 6 bases. CDR1 is LNHDA and CDR2 is SQIVND in the germline V gene (reference sequence). Deletions cut 4 bases from V and 11 bases from J, with 14 bases between. The length of the CDR3 is 12 residues. The CDR3: CASSREQGPAFF. CDR3 sequence (DNA): TGTGCCAGTAGTAGAGAACAGGGACCGGCTTTCTTT.

This chain joins TRBV28 and TRBJ1-2, with 7 bases fitting TRBD1. The CDR3 is 15 residues long. The J segment lost 4 bases and the V segment lost 8 bases, leaving 13 bases of the junction unmatched. CDR1 is MDHEN, CDR2 SYDVKM, per germline. CDR3 nucleotides: TGTGCCAGCCATTTATCAGGGGGACCAGTCTATGGCTACACCTTC. This gives the protein CASHLSGGPVYGYTF.

In the case of this clone: The junction and the germline gene differ at one end; a read error may be behind it. The V call is TRBV7-9, the J call TRBJ1-2; D gene uncertain. The CDR3 extends over 14 amino acids. Germline V gene sequence: CDR1 SEHNR, CDR2 FQNEAQ (reference sequence). CDR3 amino acids: CASSLMSVNYDYTF. The CDR3 nucleotides are TGTGCCAGCAGCTTAATGTCTGTGAACTATGACTACACCTTC.

Remarks on this clone: Within the sample, other DNA sequences also encode this same CDR3. The gene calls are TRBV29-1 and TRBJ2-7; D unclear. Trimming took off 0 bases at V and 3 bases at J, with 6 bases between the two ends. This CDR3 contains 12 residues. In germline, CDR1 is SQVTM, CDR2 ANQGSEA. The CDR3 sequence: CSVEDGGYEQYF. CDR3 bases: TGCAGCGTTGAAGACGGCGGCTACGAGCAGTACTTC.